This record concerns one T cell receptor beta chain sequence. This sample was included in a study of blood T cell repertoires in COVID-19. Study information: Specimens from acute and convalescent COVID-19 originated in the United States, Italy and Spain.

Profiled with immunoSEQ multiplex PCR; TCRdb holds only in-frame clones, not every one. The profile covers fewer than 200,000 clones, with approximately 79% appearing a single time and approximately 4.7% taken by the ten largest. V was pared by 5 bases and J by 4 bases, with 11 bases between. The CDR3 length is 13 residues. Germline V CDR1 and CDR2: GTSNPN, SVGIG (reference sequence). This chain links TRBV30 with TRBJ2-2; D gene ambiguous. The TCR originated in a woman between 55 and 75 years old with acute COVID-19. Specimen: PBMCs or T cells enriched from blood (not recorded which). CDR3 DNA: TGTGCCTGGCGCCCCTCTAGCACCGGGGAGCTGTTTTTT. This codes for CAWRPSSTGELFF.